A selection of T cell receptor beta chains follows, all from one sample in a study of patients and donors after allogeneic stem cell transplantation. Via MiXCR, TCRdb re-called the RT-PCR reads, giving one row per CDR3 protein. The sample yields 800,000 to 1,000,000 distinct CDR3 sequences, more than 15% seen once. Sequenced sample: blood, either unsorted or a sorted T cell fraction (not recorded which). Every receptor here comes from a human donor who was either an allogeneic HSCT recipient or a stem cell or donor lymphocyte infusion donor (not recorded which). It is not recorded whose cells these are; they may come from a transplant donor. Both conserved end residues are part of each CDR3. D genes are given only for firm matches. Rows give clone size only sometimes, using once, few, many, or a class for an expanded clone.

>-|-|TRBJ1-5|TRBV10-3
CAISESPGEQPQHF
TGTGCCATCAGTGAGTCCCCAGGGGAACAGCCCCAGCATTTT
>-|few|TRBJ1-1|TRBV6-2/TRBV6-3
CASSFTLQGFEAFF
TGTGCCAGCAGTTTCACTCTTCAGGGATTTGAAGCTTTCTTT
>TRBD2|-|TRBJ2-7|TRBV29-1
CSVYVLAGTYEQYF
TGCAGCGTTTATGTATTAGCGGGAACCTACGAGCAGTACTTC
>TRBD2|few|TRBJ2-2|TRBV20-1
CSARTSVTGELFF
TGCAGTGCACGTACTAGCGTGACCGGGGAGCTGTTTTTT
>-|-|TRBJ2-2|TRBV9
CASSVFSGELFF
TGTGCCAGCAGCGTATTTTCCGGGGAGCTGTTTTTT
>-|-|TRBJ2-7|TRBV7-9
CASSRTENEQYF
TGTGCCAGCAGCAGAACAGAGAACGAGCAGTACTTC
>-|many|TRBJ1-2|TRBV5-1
CASSRGTAGGYTF
TGCGCCAGCAGCAGAGGGACCGCGGGTGGCTACACCTTC
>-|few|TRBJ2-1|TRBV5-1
CASSKIQWGDYNEQFF
TGCGCCAGCAGCAAAATCCAGTGGGGAGACTACAATGAGCAGTTCTTC
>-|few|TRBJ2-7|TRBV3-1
CASSPQTGLEQYF
TGTGCCAGCAGCCCCCAAACTGGACTCGAGCAGTACTTC
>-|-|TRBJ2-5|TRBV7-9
CASSPPYRDPRETQYF
TGTGCCAGCAGCCCGCCATACAGGGACCCACGGGAGACCCAGTACTTC
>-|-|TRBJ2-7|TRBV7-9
CASSLPARSSYEQYF
TGTGCCAGCAGCTTACCAGCCAGGAGCTCCTACGAGCAGTACTTC
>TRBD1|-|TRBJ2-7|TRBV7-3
CASSLVGRQGASYEQYF
TGTGCCAGCAGCTTAGTCGGTCGGCAGGGGGCATCTTACGAGCAGTACTTC
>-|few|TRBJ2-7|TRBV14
CASGPVTYEQYF
TGTGCCAGTGGCCCTGTAACCTACGAGCAGTACTTC
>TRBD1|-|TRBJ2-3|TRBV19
CASRPRQGADTQYF
TGTGCCAGCAGACCCAGACAGGGGGCGGATACGCAGTATTTT
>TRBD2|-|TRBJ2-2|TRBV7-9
CASSLRPSGNTGELFF
TGTGCCAGCAGCCTAAGGCCTAGCGGGAACACCGGGGAGCTGTTTTTT
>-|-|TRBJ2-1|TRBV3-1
CASGEGGGANEQFF
TGTGCCAGCGGAGAAGGCGGAGGGGCCAATGAGCAGTTCTTC
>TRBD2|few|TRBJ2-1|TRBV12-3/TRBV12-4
CASSHYRVAGGRYNEQFF
TGTGCCAGCAGTCACTACAGGGTAGCGGGGGGGCGGTACAATGAGCAGTTCTTC
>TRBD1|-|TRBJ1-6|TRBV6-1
CASSTQGTVYSPLHF
TGTGCCAGCAGTACACAGGGGACAGTGTATTCACCCCTCCACTTT
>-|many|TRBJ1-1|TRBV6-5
CASSYGITNTEAFF
TGTGCCAGCAGTTACGGCATTACTAACACTGAAGCTTTCTTT
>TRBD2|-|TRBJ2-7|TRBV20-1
CSATKTSGKRYEQYF
TGCAGTGCTACAAAGACTAGCGGGAAGCGCTACGAGCAGTACTTC
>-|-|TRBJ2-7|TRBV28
CASSPNRDYEQYF
TGTGCCAGCAGCCCAAACCGGGACTACGAGCAGTACTTC
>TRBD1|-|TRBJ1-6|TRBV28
CASSLRTGVSPLHF
TGTGCCAGCAGTTTAAGGACAGGGGTTTCACCCCTCCACTTT
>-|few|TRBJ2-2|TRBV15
CATILGPANTGELFF
TGTGCCACCATCCTAGGTCCAGCGAACACCGGGGAGCTGTTTTTT
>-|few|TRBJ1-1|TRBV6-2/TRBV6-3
CASRPGTPNTEAFF
TGTGCCAGCAGGCCGGGGACACCCAACACTGAAGCTTTCTTT
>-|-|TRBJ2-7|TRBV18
CASSPEGPGLEQYF
TGTGCCAGCTCACCGGAGGGTCCCGGGTTGGAGCAGTACTTC
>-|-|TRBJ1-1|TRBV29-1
CSVEGGGDRAFF
TGCAGCGTTGAAGGAGGGGGGGATCGAGCTTTCTTT
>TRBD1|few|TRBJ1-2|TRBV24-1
CATSDLTGAYGYTF
TGTGCCACCAGTGATTTGACAGGGGCCTATGGCTACACCTTC
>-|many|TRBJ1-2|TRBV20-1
CSARETRQGLRYGYTF
TGCAGTGCTAGAGAAACTCGGCAGGGGCTCCGCTATGGCTACACCTTC
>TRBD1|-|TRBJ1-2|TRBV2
CASTTDRGGGGYTF
TGTGCCAGCACTACCGACAGGGGAGGAGGTGGCTACACCTTC
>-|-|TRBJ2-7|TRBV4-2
CASSQGDLYEQYF
TGTGCCAGCAGCCAAGGGGACTTATACGAGCAGTACTTC
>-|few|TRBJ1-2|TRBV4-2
CASSQVRGQADGYTF
TGTGCCAGCAGCCAAGTTAGGGGTCAGGCAGACGGCTACACCTTC
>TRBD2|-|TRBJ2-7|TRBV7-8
CASSLAPSGRALEQYF
TGTGCCAGCAGCTTAGCGCCTAGCGGGAGGGCCCTCGAGCAGTACTTC
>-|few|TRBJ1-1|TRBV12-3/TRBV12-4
CASSTGTRGVNTEAFF
TGTGCCAGCAGCACCGGGACCCGGGGGGTGAACACTGAAGCTTTCTTT
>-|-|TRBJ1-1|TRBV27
CASSLWASNTEAFF
TGTGCCAGCAGTTTATGGGCCAGCAACACTGAAGCTTTCTTT
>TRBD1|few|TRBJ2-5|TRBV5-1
CASRQGQQETQYF
TGCGCCAGCCGACAGGGACAGCAAGAGACCCAGTACTTC
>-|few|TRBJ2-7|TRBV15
CATSRDQRGEQYF
TGTGCCACCAGCAGAGATCAACGAGGGGAGCAGTACTTC
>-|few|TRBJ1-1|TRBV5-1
CASSLNQAVNTEAFF
TGCGCCAGCAGCTTGAATCAAGCGGTGAACACTGAAGCTTTCTTT
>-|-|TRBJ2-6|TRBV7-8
CASSLSKAGANVLTF
TGTGCCAGCAGCTTATCGAAGGCTGGGGCCAACGTCCTGACTTTC
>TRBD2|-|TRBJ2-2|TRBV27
CASRLAGDEGTGELFF
TGTGCCAGCAGACTAGCGGGAGATGAGGGCACCGGGGAGCTGTTTTTT
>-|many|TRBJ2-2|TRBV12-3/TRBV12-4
CASSYRAPGELFF
TGTGCCAGCAGTTACAGGGCCCCCGGGGAGCTGTTTTTT